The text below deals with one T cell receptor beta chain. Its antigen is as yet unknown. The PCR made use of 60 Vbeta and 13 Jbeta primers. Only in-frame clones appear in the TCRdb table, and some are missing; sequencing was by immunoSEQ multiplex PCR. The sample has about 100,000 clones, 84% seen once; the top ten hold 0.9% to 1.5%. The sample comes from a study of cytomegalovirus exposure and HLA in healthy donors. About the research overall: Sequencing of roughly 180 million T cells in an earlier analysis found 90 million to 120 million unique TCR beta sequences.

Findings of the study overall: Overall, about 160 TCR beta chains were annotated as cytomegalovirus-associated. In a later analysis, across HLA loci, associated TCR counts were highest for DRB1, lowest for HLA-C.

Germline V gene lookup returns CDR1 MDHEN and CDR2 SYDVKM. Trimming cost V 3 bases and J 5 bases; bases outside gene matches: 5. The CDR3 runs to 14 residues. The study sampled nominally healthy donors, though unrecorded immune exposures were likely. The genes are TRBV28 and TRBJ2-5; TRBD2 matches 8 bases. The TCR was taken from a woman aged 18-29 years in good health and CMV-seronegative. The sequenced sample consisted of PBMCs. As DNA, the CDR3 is TGTGCCAGCAGTTTGGCGGGGGGCATGGAGACCCAGTACTTC. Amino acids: CASSLAGGMETQYF.